This T cell receptor beta chain is from a study of T cells in Graves' hyperthyroidism and ophthalmopathy. The source material, RNA transcripts, was used to amplify TCR beta CDR3 regions. Using the HTBI primer set, a first-round RT-PCR was run on the TCR CDR3. TCRdb processed the multiplex PCR reads anew with MiXCR; each CDR3 protein has one entry. The sample lists about 640,000 distinct CDR3 sequences, roughly 20% occurring once. V was pared by 7 bases and J by 5 bases, with 18 bases between. Per the germline V gene, CDR1 is MDHEN and CDR2 is SYDVKM. CDR3 length: 15 amino acids. Sequenced: blood. The source of this sequence is a man aged 25-40 years with Graves' ophthalmopathy. The V and J genes are TRBV28 and TRBJ2-1; D is perhaps TRBD1 (6 bases). As DNA, the CDR3 is TGTGCCAGCACCCCAGGGGCAGGAGGAGACAATGAGCAGTTCTTC. Translating gives CASTPGAGGDNEQFF.